Listed here are 4 T cell receptor beta chains from one sample, sequenced in a study of blood T cell repertoires in COVID-19. TCRdb's copy holds only in-frame clones and misses some; the assay was immunoSEQ multiplex PCR. The sample shows 650,000 to 800,000 clones, around 89% of them seen only once. The sequenced sample consisted of peripheral blood. The source is a woman aged 18-29 years with acute or convalescent COVID-19.

The CDR3 DNA follows: TGTGCCTGGAGCGGCGGGAAGACTGAAGCTTTCTTT. Protein sequence: CAWSGGKTEAFF. V is TRBV30 and J is TRBJ1-1; no definite D call. Germline CDR1 and CDR2: GTSNPN and SVGIG (reference sequence). The CDR3 contains 12 residues. Trimming removed 3 bases from V and 5 bases from J, with 10 bases in between.

V and J are TRBV6-2 or TRBV6-3 and TRBJ1-5, with D tentatively TRBD1 (6 bases). V gave up 6 bases and J gave up 4 bases, with 16 bases separating them. The germline CDR1 and CDR2 sequences are MNHEY and SVGEGT. The CDR3 covers 15 residues. The CDR3 reads CASSTPTGANQPQHF. The CDR3 DNA reads TGTGCCAGCAGCACCCCGACAGGCGCTAATCAGCCCCAGCATTTT.

Only one count was recorded for this clone. The chain is built from TRBV21-1 and TRBJ1-1; the table's D call of TRBD1 was not tested on the DNA. TRBV21-1 is designated a pseudogene. The CDR3 extends over 16 amino acids. In DNA, the CDR3 is TGTGCCAGCAGCAATACTTACAGGGAGATGAACACTGAAGCTTTCTTT. It encodes CASSNTYREMNTEAFF.

This rearrangement joins TRBV7-3 to TRBJ2-1, with a weak D call TRBD2 (6 bases). V gave up 6 bases and J gave up 0 bases, with 12 bases separating them. This CDR3 contains 15 residues. Germline V gives CDR1 SGHTA, CDR2 FQGTGA. DNA of the CDR3: TGTGCCAGCAGTCAAGTGGGGGGCTCCTACAATGAGCAGTTCTTC. As protein: CASSQVGGSYNEQFF.